These 14 T cell receptor beta chains originate from one sample sequenced in a study of cytomegalovirus exposure and HLA in healthy donors. Primers: 60 Vbeta forward and 13 Jbeta reverse. Sequencing was performed with immunoSEQ multiplex PCR; in TCRdb, only in-frame clones are kept and a portion is missing. The sample has 90,000 to 100,000 clones, less than 85% seen once. The sequenced sample was PBMCs. The source of these receptors is a woman aged 55-70 years in good health and CMV-seropositive.

V gene TRBV10-3 combines with J gene TRBJ2-1; D unresolved. The CDR3 runs to 14 residues. Trimming pared 8 bases from V and 7 bases from J, leaving 18 bases between. Germline V gene lookup returns CDR1 ENHRY and CDR2 SYGVKD. The chain's CDR3 is CAIHASEPGNEQFF. The CDR3 bases are TGTGCCATCCACGCGTCGGAGCCCGGGAATGAGCAGTTCTTC.

V usage is TRBV28 and J usage is TRBJ2-6; D may be TRBD2 (5 bases). This CDR3 region has 15 residues. Trimming stripped 5 bases from V and 2 bases from J, with 10 bases between. Germline assignment: CDR1 MDHEN and CDR2 SYDVKM. CDR3 residues: CASSRSGTGANVLTF. The CDR3 DNA reads TGTGCCAGCAGTAGAAGCGGTACTGGGGCCAACGTCCTGACTTTC.

The chain recombines TRBV6-5 with TRBJ1-4; 11 nucleotides line up with TRBD1. Germline CDR1 is MNHEY and CDR2 is SVGAGI. This CDR3 is built from 14 residues. V lost 4 bases and J lost 10; bases outside the gene matches: 5. CDR3 in DNA: TGTGCCAGCAGTTTCGGGACAGGGGGTGGAAAACTGTTTTTT. Its protein product is CASSFGTGGGKLFF.

In this sample, this clone turned up a few times. The chain recombines TRBV6-1 with TRBJ2-7; 10 nucleotides agree with TRBD1. The V gene's germline CDR1 is MNHNS and CDR2 SASEGT. The CDR3 runs to 13 residues. V trimming: 5 bases; J trimming: 6 bases; junction bases outside the gene matches: 4. As DNA, the CDR3 is TGTGCCAGCAGTTTCGGACAGGGGGGCGAGCAGTACTTC. Its translation is CASSFGQGGEQYF.

The chain carries TRBV6-1 and TRBJ1-2, with a tentative D call TRBD1 (5 bases). V lost 1 base to trimming and J lost 4 bases, with 13 bases between them. Germline loops: CDR1 MNHNS, CDR2 SASEGT. The CDR3 length is 15 residues. The CDR3: CASSEGGRSIYGYTF. Written as DNA, the CDR3 is TGTGCCAGCAGTGAAGGGGGCAGAAGCATCTATGGCTACACCTTC.

This chain links TRBV6-1 with TRBJ1-5; the D is unclear. CDR3 length: 15 residues. Trimming removed 1 base from V and 0 bases from J, with 7 bases in between. Germline V CDR1 and CDR2: MNHNS, SASEGT. The CDR3 region is CASSEEEASNQPQHF. CDR3 in DNA: TGTGCCAGCAGTGAAGAGGAGGCTAGCAATCAGCCCCAGCATTTT.

The V and J genes are TRBV30 and TRBJ1-1, with a possible D match to TRBD1 (6 bases). There are 12 residues in the CDR3. Germline loops: CDR1 GTSNPN, CDR2 SVGIG (reference sequence). Trimming pared 3 bases from V and 5 bases from J, leaving 10 bases between. The CDR3 here is CAWSSDSTEAFF. The CDR3 DNA is TGTGCCTGGAGCTCGGACAGTACTGAAGCTTTCTTT. Supplemented by reference TRBV30 and TRBJ1-1, the full variable domain reads SQTIHQWPATLVQPVGSPLSLECTVEGTSNPNLYWYRQAAGRGLQLLFYSVGIGQISSEVPQNLSASRPQDRQFILSSKKLLLSDSGFYLCAWSSDSTEAFFGQGTRLTVV.

The chain uses TRBV14 and TRBJ2-1; 11 bases line up with TRBD2. The CDR3 totals 19 residues. The V gene's germline CDR1 is SGHDN and CDR2 FVKESK. V was clipped by 0 bases and J by 3 bases; unmatched bases: 10. The CDR3 DNA reads TGTGCCAGCAGCCAAGATTCCACTAGCGGGAGATTGTTCTACAATGAGCAGTTCTTC. This gives the protein CASSQDSTSGRLFYNEQFF.

This clone was observed a handful of times. The chain couples TRBV7-6 to TRBJ2-5; the D gene is possibly TRBD2 (6 bases). V lost 3 bases to trimming and J lost 4 bases, with 12 bases between them. The CDR3 loop spans 14 amino acids. Germline V gives CDR1 SGHVS, CDR2 FNYEAQ. CDR3: CASSLAGGAETQYF. In DNA form, the CDR3 reads TGTGCCAGCAGCTTGGCCGGGGGAGCAGAGACCCAGTACTTC.

This clone was recorded a few times. The chain employs TRBV10-2 and TRBJ2-7, with TRBD2 matching over 12 bases. The CDR3 has 22 residues. V shed 0 bases, J shed 2 bases, and the junction held 20 bases outside the gene matches. Germline lookup yields CDR1 WSHSY and CDR2 SAAADI. The CDR3 reads CASSESGGWTSGDRKGTYEQYF. Written as DNA, the CDR3 is TGCGCCAGCAGTGAGTCGGGAGGTTGGACTAGCGGGGATAGAAAAGGGACCTACGAGCAGTACTTC.

The chain recombines TRBV19 with TRBJ2-3, with TRBD1 matching over 7 bases. Looked up from germline, CDR1 is LNHDA and CDR2 is SQIVND (reference sequence). The CDR3 contains 13 residues. Losses at the gene ends were 3 bases for V and 4 bases for J; bases not matched to a gene: 1. CDR3 sequence: CASSITGADTQYF. CDR3 sequence (DNA): TGTGCCAGTAGTATTACAGGGGCAGATACGCAGTATTTT.

The chain combines TRBV2 with TRBJ2-2, with TRBD2 matching over 7 bases. The CDR3 runs 15 residues. The V gene end was trimmed by 6 bases and the J gene end by 5 bases; junction bases not matched to a gene: 9. CDR1 is SNHLY and CDR2 is FYNNEI in the germline V gene. In DNA form, the CDR3 reads TGTGCCAGCAGCCGGGACTATATACAAACCGGGGAGCTGTTTTTT. Its protein is CASSRDYIQTGELFF.

V gene TRBV10-3 combines with J gene TRBJ2-1, with TRBD2 matching over 11 bases. V lost 11 bases and J lost 1; bases outside the gene matches: 7. The germline gives CDR1 ENHRY, CDR2 SYGVKD. This CDR3 is 15 amino acids long. CDR3 protein: CAVQASGGSYNEQFF. The CDR3 DNA reads as TGTGCCGTCCAGGCTAGCGGGGGGTCCTACAATGAGCAGTTCTTC.

The J gene is TRBJ2-5, the V gene TRBV9; 10 bases align to TRBD2. This CDR3 contains 14 residues. V trimming: 1 base; J trimming: 4 bases; junction bases outside the gene matches: 1. The V gene's germline CDR1 is SGDLS and CDR2 YYNGEE. CDR3 DNA sequence: TGTGCCAGCAGCGTAAGCGGGAGGGGAGAGACCCAGTACTTC. It codes for CASSVSGRGETQYF. The complete variable domain, with remaining parts taken from reference TRBV9 and TRBJ2-5, reads DSGVTQTPKHLITATGQRVTLRCSPRSGDLSVYWYQQSLDQGLQFLIQYYNGEERAKGNILERFSAQQFPDLHSELNLSSLELGDSALYFCASSVSGRGETQYFGPGTRLLVL.